Sequencing of this T cell receptor (beta chain) was carried out in a study of shared clonotypes between healthy human individuals. General study findings and limits: A limitation of the genetic and exposure-history diversity represented arose from few donors.

Per the authors' pipeline: From ImmunoSEQ came sequences covering only the junction and carrying no quality scores, so filtering differed. The assay was immunoSEQ multiplex PCR, and TCRdb's table has in-frame clones only and misses some. V and J calls and clone size are those listed in that table; D and trimming were worked out from the DNA. Of hundreds of thousands of clones listed, roughly 77% were seen once; the top ten hold roughly an eighth. Those who donated, Caucasian adults without exception, all lived in Nashville, Tennessee. Points on this clone: The target antigen is unknown.

Germline CDR1 SGHDN, CDR2 FVKESK. The length of the CDR3 is 12 residues. With 4 bases removed from V and 7 bases from J, the gap between germline ends came to 10 bases. Sequencing was done on a sample of PBMCs. This sequence was found in a woman in her forties in good health. Some clones in this sample may be carry-over from other donors' samples. J is TRBJ1-2 and V is TRBV14; D uncertain. The CDR3 reads CASSPGFSGYTF. The DNA for the CDR3 is TGTGCCAGCAGCCCCGGGTTTTCTGGCTACACCTTC.